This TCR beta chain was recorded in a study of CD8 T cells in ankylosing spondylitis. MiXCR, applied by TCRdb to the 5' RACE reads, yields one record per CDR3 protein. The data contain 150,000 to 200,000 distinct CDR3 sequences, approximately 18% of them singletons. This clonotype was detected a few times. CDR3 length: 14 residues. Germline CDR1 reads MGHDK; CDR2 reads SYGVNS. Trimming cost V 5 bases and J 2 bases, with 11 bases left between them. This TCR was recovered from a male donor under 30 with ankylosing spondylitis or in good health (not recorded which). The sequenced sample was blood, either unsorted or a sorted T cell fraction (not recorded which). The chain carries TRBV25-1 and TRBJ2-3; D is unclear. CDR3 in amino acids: CASSTGSLTDTQYF. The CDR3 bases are TGTGCCAGCAGTACGGGTTCCCTCACAGATACGCAGTATTTT.